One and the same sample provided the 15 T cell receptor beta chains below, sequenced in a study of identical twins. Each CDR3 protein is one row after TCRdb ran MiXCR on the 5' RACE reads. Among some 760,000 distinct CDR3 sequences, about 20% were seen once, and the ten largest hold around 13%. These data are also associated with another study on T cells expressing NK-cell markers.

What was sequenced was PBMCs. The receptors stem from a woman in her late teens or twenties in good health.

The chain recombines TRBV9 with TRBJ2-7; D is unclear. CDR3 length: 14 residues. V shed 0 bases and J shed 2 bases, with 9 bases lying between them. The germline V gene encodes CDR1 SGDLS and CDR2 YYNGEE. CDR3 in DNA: TGTGCCAGCAGCGTAGCTTCAGGCCCCTACGAGCAGTACTTC. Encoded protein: CASSVASGPYEQYF.

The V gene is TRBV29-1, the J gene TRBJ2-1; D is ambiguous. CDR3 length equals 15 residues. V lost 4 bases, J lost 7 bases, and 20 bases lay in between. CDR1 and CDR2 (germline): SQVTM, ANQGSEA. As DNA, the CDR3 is TGCAGCGTTGTTGATCTGCATAAAGTGACAAATGAGCAGTTCTTC. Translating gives CSVVDLHKVTNEQFF.

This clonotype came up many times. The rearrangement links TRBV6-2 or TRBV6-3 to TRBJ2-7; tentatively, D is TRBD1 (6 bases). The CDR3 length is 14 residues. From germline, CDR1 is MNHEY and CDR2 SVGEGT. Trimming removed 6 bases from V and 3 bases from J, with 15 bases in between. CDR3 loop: CASSPTGLIYEQYF. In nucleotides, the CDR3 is TGTGCCAGCAGCCCCACAGGGCTGATCTACGAGCAGTACTTC.

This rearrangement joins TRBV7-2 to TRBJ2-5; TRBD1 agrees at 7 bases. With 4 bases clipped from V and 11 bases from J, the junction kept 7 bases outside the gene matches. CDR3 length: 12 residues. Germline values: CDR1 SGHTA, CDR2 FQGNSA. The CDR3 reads CASSSTDRVQYF. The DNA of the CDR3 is TGTGCCAGCAGCTCTACCGACAGGGTGCAGTACTTC.

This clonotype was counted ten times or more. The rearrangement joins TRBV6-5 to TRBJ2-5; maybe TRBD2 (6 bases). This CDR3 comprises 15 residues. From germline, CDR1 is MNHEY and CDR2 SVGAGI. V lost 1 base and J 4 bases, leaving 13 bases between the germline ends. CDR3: CASSYYPRGIETQYF. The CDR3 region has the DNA TGTGCCAGCAGTTACTACCCCCGGGGGATAGAGACCCAGTACTTC.

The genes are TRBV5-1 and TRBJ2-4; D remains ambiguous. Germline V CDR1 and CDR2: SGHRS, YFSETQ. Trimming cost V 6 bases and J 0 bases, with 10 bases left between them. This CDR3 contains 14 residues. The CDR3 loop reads CASTQTGAKNIQYF. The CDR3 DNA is TGCGCCAGCACCCAGACGGGAGCCAAAAACATTCAGTACTTC.

The CDR3 spells CASSSNPPSGEKDEQFF. As DNA, the CDR3 is TGTGCCAGCAGCTCTAACCCTCCCAGCGGAGAAAAGGATGAGCAGTTCTTC. The V gene is TRBV11-3, the J gene TRBJ2-1, with D perhaps TRBD2 (5 bases). Trimming removed 4 bases at V and 8 bases at J, with 24 bases between. CDR1 is SGHNT, CDR2 YENEEA, per germline. The CDR3 is made up of 17 amino acids.

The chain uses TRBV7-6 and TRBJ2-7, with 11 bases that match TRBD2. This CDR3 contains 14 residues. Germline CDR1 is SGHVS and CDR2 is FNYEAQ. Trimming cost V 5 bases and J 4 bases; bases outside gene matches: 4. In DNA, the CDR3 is TGTGCCAGCAGCACTAGCGGGAGCGAGTACGAGCAGTACTTC. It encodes CASSTSGSEYEQYF.

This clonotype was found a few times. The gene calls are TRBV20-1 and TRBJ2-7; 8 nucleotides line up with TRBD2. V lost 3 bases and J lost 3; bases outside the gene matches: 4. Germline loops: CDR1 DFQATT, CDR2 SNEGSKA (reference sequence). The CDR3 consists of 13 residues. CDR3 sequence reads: CSASGGAIYEQYF. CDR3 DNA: TGCAGTGCTAGCGGGGGGGCAATCTACGAGCAGTACTTC.

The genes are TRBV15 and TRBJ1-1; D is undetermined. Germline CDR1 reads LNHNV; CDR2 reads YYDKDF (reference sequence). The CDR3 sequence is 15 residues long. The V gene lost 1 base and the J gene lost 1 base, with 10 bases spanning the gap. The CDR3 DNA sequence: TGTGCCACCAGCAGAGTAAACCGGGGGAACACTGAAGCTTTCTTT. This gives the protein CATSRVNRGNTEAFF.

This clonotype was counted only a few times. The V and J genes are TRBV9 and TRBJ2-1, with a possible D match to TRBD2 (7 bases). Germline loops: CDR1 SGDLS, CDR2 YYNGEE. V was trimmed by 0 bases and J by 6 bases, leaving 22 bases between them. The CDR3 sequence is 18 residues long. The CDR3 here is CASSVEGGVTIGSNEQFF. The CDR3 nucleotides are TGTGCCAGCAGCGTAGAAGGGGGGGTGACGATTGGGAGCAATGAGCAGTTCTTC.

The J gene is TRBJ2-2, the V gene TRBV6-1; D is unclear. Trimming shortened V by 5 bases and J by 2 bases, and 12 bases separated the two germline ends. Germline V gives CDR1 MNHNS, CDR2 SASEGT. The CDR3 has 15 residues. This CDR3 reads CASSPEEFNTGELFF. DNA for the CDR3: TGTGCCAGCAGTCCTGAGGAGTTTAACACCGGGGAGCTGTTTTTT.

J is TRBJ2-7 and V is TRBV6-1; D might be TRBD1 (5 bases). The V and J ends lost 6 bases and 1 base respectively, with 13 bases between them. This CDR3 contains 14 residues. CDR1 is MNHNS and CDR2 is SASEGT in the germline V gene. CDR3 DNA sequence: TGTGCCAGCAGGAGGACATTAAGTTCCTACGAGCAGTACTTC. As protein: CASRRTLSSYEQYF.

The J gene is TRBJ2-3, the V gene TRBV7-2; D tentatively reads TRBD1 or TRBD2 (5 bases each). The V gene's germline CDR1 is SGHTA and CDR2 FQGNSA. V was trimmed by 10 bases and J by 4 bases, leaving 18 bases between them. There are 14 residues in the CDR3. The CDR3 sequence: CATSRGPASDTQYF. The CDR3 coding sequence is TGTGCCACCTCGAGGGGACCAGCCTCAGATACGCAGTATTTT.

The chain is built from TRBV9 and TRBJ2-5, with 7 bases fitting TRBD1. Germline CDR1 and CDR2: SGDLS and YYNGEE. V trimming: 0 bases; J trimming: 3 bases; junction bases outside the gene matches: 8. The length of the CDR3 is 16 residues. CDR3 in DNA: TGTGCCAGCAGCGTAGGCTCGGGACAGCTCGAAGAGACCCAGTACTTC. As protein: CASSVGSGQLEETQYF.